Below, 3 T cell receptor beta chains from the same sample are listed, as sequenced in a study of blood T cell repertoires in COVID-19. Assay used: immunoSEQ multiplex PCR; TCRdb lists only in-frame clones, some missing. The data show fewer than 250,000 clones, over 70% seen once. Sequenced sample: peripheral blood. The receptors were sampled from a woman in her fifties or sixties with acute or convalescent COVID-19.

The chain couples TRBV5-5 to TRBJ2-3, with D hard to call. Per germline, CDR1 SGHKS and CDR2 YYEKEE (reference sequence). Trimming shortened V by 1 base and J by 3 bases, and 9 bases separated the two germline ends. CDR3 length: 14 amino acids. CDR3 sequence (DNA): TGTGCCAGCAGCTTGTCTCCTGTGACAGATACGCAGTATTTT. It codes for CASSLSPVTDTQYF.

The sample holds a few counts of this clone. The rearrangement joins TRBV27 to TRBJ2-7; 10 bases are a match to TRBD2. The germline V gene encodes CDR1 MNHEY and CDR2 SMNVEV (reference sequence). The CDR3 is made up of 15 amino acids. V was pared by 6 bases and J by 4 bases, with 9 bases of the junction left unmatched. The CDR3 DNA follows: TGTGCCAGCAGCACCTCGACTAGCGGGTTGTACGAGCAGTACTTC. The encoded protein is CASSTSTSGLYEQYF.

There are a few counts of this clone. The V and J genes are TRBV15 and TRBJ1-5; 9 nucleotides align to TRBD1. This CDR3 is 16 amino acids long. V lost 5 bases to trimming and J lost 3 bases; unmatched junction nucleotides: 8. Germline CDR1 LNHNV, CDR2 YYDKDF (reference sequence). The CDR3, as DNA: TGTGCCACCAGCTTACGGACAGGGGCAAACAATCAGCCCCAGCATTTT. Translated, it gives CATSLRTGANNQPQHF. The full variable domain, rest sourced from reference TRBV15 and TRBJ1-5, is DAMVIQNPRYQVTQFGKPVTLSCSQTLNHNVMYWYQQKSSQAPKLLFHYYDKDFNNEADTPDNFQSRRPNTSFCFLDIRSPGLGDTAMYLCATSLRTGANNQPQHFGDGTRLSIL.